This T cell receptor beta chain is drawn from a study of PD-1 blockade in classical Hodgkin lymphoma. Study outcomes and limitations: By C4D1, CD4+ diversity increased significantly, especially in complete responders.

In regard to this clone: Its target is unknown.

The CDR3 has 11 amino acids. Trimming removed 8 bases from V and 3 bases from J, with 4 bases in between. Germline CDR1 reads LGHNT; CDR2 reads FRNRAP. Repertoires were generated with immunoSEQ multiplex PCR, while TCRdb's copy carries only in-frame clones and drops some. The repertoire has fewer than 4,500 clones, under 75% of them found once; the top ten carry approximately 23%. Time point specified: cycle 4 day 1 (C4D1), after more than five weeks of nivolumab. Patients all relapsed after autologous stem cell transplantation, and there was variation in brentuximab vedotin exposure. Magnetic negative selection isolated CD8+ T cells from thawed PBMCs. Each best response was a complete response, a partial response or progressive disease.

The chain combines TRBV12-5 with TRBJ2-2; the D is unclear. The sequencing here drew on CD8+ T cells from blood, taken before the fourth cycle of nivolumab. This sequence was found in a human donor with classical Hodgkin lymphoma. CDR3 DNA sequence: TGTGCTAGTAGAGACACCGGGGAGCTGTTTTTT. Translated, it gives CASRDTGELFF.